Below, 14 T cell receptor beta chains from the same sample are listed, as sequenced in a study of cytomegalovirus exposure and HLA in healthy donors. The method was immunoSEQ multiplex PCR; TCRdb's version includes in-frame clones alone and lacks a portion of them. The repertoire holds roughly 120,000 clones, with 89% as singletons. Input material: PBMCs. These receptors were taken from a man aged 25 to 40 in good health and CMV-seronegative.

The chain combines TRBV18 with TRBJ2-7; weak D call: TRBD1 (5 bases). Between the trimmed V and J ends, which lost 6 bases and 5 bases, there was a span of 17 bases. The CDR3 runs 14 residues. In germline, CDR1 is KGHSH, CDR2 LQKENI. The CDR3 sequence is CASSTEYSGHEQYF. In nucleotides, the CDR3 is TGTGCCAGCTCCACCGAATATTCAGGGCACGAGCAGTACTTC.

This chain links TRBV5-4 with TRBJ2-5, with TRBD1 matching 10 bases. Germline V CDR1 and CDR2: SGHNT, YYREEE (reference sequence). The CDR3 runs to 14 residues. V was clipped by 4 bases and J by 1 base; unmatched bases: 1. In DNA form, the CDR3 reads TGTGCCAGCAGCAGACAGGGGGCCCAAGAGACCCAGTACTTC. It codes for CASSRQGAQETQYF.

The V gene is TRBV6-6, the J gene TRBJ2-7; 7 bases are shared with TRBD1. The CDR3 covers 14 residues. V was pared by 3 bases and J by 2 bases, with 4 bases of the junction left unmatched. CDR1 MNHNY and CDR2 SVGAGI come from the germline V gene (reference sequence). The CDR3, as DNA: TGTGCCAGCAGTTATGCCGGACAGGCCTACGAGCAGTACTTC. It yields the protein CASSYAGQAYEQYF.

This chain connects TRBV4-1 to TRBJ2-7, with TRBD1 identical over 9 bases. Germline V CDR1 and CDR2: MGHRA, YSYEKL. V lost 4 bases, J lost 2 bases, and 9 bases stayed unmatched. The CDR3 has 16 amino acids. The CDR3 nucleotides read TGCGCCAGCAGCCCCTCGACCGGACAGGGGCCCTACGAGCAGTACTTC. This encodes CASSPSTGQGPYEQYF.

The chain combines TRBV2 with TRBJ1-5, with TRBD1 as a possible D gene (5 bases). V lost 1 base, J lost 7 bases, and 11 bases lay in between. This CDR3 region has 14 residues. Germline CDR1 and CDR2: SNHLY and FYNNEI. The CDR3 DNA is TGTGCCAGCAGTGAAGTAGGGAGGGACCAGCCCCAGCATTTT. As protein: CASSEVGRDQPQHF.

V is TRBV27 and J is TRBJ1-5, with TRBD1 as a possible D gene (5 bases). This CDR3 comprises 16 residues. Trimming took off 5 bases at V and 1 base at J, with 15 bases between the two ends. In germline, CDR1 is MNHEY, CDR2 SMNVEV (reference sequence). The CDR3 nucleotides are TGTGCCAGCAGTGACGGGGTTGGGGGGAGCAATCAGCCCCAGCATTTT. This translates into CASSDGVGGSNQPQHF.

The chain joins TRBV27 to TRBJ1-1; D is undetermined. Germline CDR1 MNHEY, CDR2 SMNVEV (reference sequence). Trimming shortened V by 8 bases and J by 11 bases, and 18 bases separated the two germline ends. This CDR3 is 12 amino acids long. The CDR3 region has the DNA TGTGCCAGCCGAGAAGCCGGGGAACAGGCTTTCTTT. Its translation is CASREAGEQAFF.

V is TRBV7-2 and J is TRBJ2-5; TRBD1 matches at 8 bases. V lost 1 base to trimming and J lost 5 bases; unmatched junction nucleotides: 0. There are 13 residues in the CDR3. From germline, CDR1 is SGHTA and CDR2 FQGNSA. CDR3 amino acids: CASSLGQGETQYF. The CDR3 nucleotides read TGTGCCAGCAGCTTAGGACAGGGGGAGACCCAGTACTTC.

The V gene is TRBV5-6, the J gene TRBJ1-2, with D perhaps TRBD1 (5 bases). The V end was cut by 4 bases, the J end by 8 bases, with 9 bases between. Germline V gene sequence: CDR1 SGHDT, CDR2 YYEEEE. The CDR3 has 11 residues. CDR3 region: CASSLRTGYTF. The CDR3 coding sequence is TGTGCCAGCAGCCTCAGGACAGGCTACACCTTC.

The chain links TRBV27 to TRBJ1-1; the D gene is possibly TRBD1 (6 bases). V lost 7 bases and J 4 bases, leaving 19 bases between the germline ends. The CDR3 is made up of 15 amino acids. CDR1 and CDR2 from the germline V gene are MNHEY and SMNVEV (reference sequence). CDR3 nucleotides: TGTGCCAGCAACTTACGAGGGGGTGGGGGCACTGAAGCTTTCTTT. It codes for CASNLRGGGGTEAFF.

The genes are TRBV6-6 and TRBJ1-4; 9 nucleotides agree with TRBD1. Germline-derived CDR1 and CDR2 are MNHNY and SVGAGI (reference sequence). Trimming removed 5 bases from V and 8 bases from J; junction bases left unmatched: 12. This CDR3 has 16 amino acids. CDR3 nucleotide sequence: TGTGCCAGCAGTAAGATGACAGGGGGATCAGGAGAAAAACTGTTTTTT. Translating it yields CASSKMTGGSGEKLFF.

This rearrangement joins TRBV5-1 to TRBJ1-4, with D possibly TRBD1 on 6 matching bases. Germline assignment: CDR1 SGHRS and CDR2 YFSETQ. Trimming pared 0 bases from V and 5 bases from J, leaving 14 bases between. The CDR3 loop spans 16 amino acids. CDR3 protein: CASSLAEGGRNEKLFF. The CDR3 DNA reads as TGCGCCAGCAGCTTGGCCGAGGGGGGGCGAAATGAAAAACTGTTTTTT.

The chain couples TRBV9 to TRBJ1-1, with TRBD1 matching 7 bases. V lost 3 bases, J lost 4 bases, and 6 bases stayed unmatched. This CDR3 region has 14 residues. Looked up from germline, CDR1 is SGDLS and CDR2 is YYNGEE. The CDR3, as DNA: TGTGCCAGCAGCGCCGGGACAGAGGGCACTGAAGCTTTCTTT. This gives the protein CASSAGTEGTEAFF.

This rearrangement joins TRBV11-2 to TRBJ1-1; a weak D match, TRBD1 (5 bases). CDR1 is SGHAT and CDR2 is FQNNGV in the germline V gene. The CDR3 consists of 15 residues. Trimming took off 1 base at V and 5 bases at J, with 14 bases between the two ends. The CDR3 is CASSLGVQGGTEAFF. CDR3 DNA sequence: TGTGCCAGCAGCTTAGGGGTTCAGGGAGGAACTGAAGCTTTCTTT. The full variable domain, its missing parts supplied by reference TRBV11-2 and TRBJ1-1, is EAGVAQSPRYKIIEKRQSVAFWCNPISGHATLYWYQQILGQGPKLLIQFQNNGVVDDSQLPKDRFSAERLKGVDSTLKIQPAKLEDSAVYLCASSLGVQGGTEAFFGQGTRLTVV.